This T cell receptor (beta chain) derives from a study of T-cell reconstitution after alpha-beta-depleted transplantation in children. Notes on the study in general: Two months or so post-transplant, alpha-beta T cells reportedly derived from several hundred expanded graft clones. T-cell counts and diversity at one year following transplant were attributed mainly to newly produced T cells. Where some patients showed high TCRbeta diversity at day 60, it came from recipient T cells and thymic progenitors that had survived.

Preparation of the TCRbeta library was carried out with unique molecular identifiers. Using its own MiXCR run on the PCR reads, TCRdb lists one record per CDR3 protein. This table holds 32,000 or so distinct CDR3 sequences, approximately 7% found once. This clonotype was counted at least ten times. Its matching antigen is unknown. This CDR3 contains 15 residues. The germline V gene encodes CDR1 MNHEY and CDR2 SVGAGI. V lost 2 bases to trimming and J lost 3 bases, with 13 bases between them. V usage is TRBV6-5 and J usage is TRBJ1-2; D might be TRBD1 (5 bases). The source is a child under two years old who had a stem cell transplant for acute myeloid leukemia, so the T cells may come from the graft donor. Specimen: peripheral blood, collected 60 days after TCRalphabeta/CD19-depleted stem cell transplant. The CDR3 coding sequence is TGTGCCAGCAGTTACCTGGGACCGGGGGACTATGGCTACACCTTC. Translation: CASSYLGPGDYGYTF.